What follows describes a single T cell receptor beta chain. Its cognate antigen is unknown. This sample was taken from a study of post-analysis software for immune sequencing data. The overall study: The disease courses covered relapsing-remitting, secondary progressive and progressive-relapsing multiple sclerosis. Study results and limitations: Relative to controls, patients with multiple sclerosis showed significantly lower normalized Chao1 diversity.

Prepared TCR beta cDNA libraries contained unique molecular identifiers. A population of roughly 0.95 to 10 million T cells gave rise to a few hundred thousand cDNA molecules. TCRdb reprocessed the PCR reads with MiXCR, giving one entry per CDR3 protein. In the table there are 380,000 or so distinct CDR3 sequences, roughly 36% of which are singletons. This clonotype originated in a girl under 18 with multiple sclerosis. The sequenced sample consisted of blood.

The CDR3 DNA follows: TGTGCCAGCAGCTTAGAACTAGCGGGCAATGAGCAGTTCTTC. Translation gives CASSLELAGNEQFF. The chain employs TRBV7-9 and TRBJ2-1; 9 bases map to TRBD2. Germline CDR1 and CDR2: SEHNR and FQNEAQ (reference sequence). The CDR3 consists of 14 residues. The V gene end was trimmed by 1 base and the J gene end by 6 bases; junction bases not matched to a gene: 1.